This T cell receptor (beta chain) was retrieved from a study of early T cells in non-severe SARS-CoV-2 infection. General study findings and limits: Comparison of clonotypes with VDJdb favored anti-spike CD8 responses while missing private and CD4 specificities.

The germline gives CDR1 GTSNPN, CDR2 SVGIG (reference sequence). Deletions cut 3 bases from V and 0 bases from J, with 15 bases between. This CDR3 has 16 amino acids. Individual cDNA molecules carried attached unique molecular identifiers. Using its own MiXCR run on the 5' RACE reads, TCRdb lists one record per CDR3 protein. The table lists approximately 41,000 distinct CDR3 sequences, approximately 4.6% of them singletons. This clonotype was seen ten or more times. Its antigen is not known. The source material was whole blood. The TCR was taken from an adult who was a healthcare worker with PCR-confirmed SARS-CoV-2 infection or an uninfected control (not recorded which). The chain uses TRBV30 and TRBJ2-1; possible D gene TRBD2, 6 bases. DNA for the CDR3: TGTGCCTGGAGCGCCTCTGGGGGGAGCTCCTACAATGAGCAGTTCTTC. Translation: CAWSASGGSSYNEQFF. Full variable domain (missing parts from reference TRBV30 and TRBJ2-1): SQTIHQWPATLVQPVGSPLSLECTVEGTSNPNLYWYRQAAGRGLQLLFYSVGIGQISSEVPQNLSASRPQDRQFILSSKKLLLSDSGFYLCAWSASGGSSYNEQFFGPGTRLTVL.